A single sample gave rise to the 32 T cell receptor beta chains below, sequenced in a study of Ad26.COV2.S vaccination and SARS-CoV-2 variants. Method: immunoSEQ multiplex PCR; TCRdb's copy keeps in-frame clones and lacks some. The sample includes 430,000 or so clones, about nine tenths of them seen just once. The treatment is: 15 to 20 received Ad26.COV2.S at low or high dose, single or two shots; 5 received placebo; per-sample allocation not given. Specimen acquisition occurred on day 63 following the initial vaccine or placebo injection. The material sequenced was peripheral blood, taken in a trial of Ad26.COV2.S vaccine versus placebo. The receptors were sampled from a person between 18 and 60 years old who received the Ad26.COV2.S COVID-19 vaccine or a placebo.

The chain is built from TRBV18 and TRBJ2-2; TRBD1 matches 8 bases. The V and J ends lost 8 bases and 7 bases, in that order; junction bases with no gene match: 3. The germline gives CDR1 KGHSH, CDR2 LQKENI. The CDR3 covers 12 residues. The CDR3 DNA reads TGTGCCAGCCAGACAGGGGACGGGGAGCTGTTTTTT. Translation: CASQTGDGELFF.

The chain couples TRBV25-1 to TRBJ2-3; TRBD1 matches at 8 bases. The length of the CDR3 is 15 residues. The trim removed 3 bases at V and 3 bases at J, leaving 5 bases unmatched. CDR1 is MGHDK, CDR2 SYGVNS, per germline. The CDR3 loop is CASSDRGRRTDTQYF. The CDR3 DNA is TGTGCCAGCAGTGACAGGGGGCGACGGACAGATACGCAGTATTTT.

The J gene is TRBJ2-5, the V gene TRBV5-6, with D perhaps matching TRBD1 (6 bases). The germline V and J ends were trimmed by 3 bases and 5 bases, with 11 bases remaining between them. The CDR3 extends over 13 amino acids. Germline V lookup: CDR1 SGHDT, CDR2 YYEEEE. CDR3 loop: CASSWNQGETQYF. The DNA for the CDR3 is TGTGCCAGCAGCTGGAACCAGGGGGAGACCCAGTACTTC.

The V call is TRBV5-1, the J call TRBJ2-1; no clear D gene. V lost 0 bases and J lost 8, with 24 bases in between. This CDR3 has 18 amino acids. Per the germline V gene, CDR1 is SGHRS and CDR2 is YFSETQ. The DNA for the CDR3 is TGCGCCAGCAGCTTGGAGGCCGCCGGTCTTAGCAATGGCGATGAGCAGTTCTTC. Protein product: CASSLEAAGLSNGDEQFF.

The chain is built from TRBV7-9 and TRBJ2-7; D is undetermined. With 0 bases removed from V and 6 bases from J, the gap between germline ends came to 3 bases. This CDR3 has 11 residues. Germline V CDR1 and CDR2: SEHNR, FQNEAQ (reference sequence). The CDR3 sequence: CASSLAFEQYF. DNA for the CDR3: TGTGCCAGCAGCTTAGCGTTCGAGCAGTACTTC.

V gene TRBV7-8 combines with J gene TRBJ2-7; TRBD2 matches at 8 bases. CDR1 and CDR2 (germline): SGHVS, FQNEAQ. The CDR3 has 16 residues. V lost 3 bases to trimming and J lost 2 bases; unmatched junction nucleotides: 9. The CDR3 region has the DNA TGTGCCAGCAGCTTCGGGGAGCGGGAGTTCCCCTACGAGCAGTACTTC. Amino acid sequence: CASSFGEREFPYEQYF.

This clone has only one observation. The V and J genes are TRBV6-2 or TRBV6-3 and TRBJ2-7; 7 bases line up with TRBD1. Trimming cost V 2 bases and J 6 bases; bases outside gene matches: 10. CDR1 MNHEY and CDR2 SVGEGT come from the germline V gene. The CDR3 spans 15 residues. This CDR3 is CASSYNTQGVREQYF. The CDR3 DNA reads as TGTGCCAGCAGTTACAACACGCAGGGGGTACGCGAGCAGTACTTC.

This chain joins TRBV19 and TRBJ2-7; 9 bases match TRBD2. V was clipped by 5 bases and J by 1 base; unmatched bases: 9. This CDR3 comprises 16 residues. Germline CDR1 reads LNHDA; CDR2 reads SQIVND (reference sequence). The CDR3 spells CASSGGPSGISYEQYF. The DNA of the CDR3 is TGTGCCAGTAGTGGGGGCCCTAGCGGGATTTCCTACGAGCAGTACTTC.

The rearrangement joins TRBV29-1 to TRBJ2-7; D tentatively fits TRBD1 or TRBD2 (5 bases each). The ends were cut back, 1 base at V and 4 bases at J, with 8 bases in the middle. The CDR3 has 12 amino acids. The V gene's germline CDR1 is SQVTM and CDR2 ANQGSEA. CDR3 nucleotides: TGCAGCGTTGAAGGGGACCAGTACGAGCAGTACTTC. Protein product: CSVEGDQYEQYF.

This rearrangement joins TRBV28 to TRBJ1-2, with D perhaps TRBD1 (5 bases). Trimming shortened V by 2 bases and J by 4 bases, and 8 bases separated the two germline ends. CDR1 and CDR2 (germline): MDHEN, SYDVKM. CDR3 length: 13 residues. CDR3 in DNA: TGTGCCAGCAGTTTAGTTGGGGCCTATGGCTACACCTTC. It is translated as CASSLVGAYGYTF.

This rearrangement joins TRBV25-1 to TRBJ2-7; 7 bases are shared with TRBD1. Germline-derived CDR1 and CDR2 are MGHDK and SYGVNS. The CDR3 extends over 13 amino acids. Germline trimming cut 3 bases from V and 3 bases from J; bases unmatched to any gene: 2. The CDR3 DNA reads TGTGCCAGCAGTGAGGGACAGTACTACGAGCAGTACTTC. As protein: CASSEGQYYEQYF.

This chain links TRBV19 with TRBJ1-1, with D maybe TRBD1 (6 bases). CDR1 and CDR2 (germline): LNHDA, SQIVND (reference sequence). Trimming pared 8 bases from V and 10 bases from J, leaving 17 bases between. CDR3 length equals 12 residues. CDR3 region: CASGGRGGTAFF. CDR3 DNA: TGTGCCAGTGGGGGTCGGGGGGGCACAGCTTTCTTT. Using reference TRBV19 and TRBJ1-1 for the parts outside the CDR3, the full variable domain is DGGITQSPKYLFRKEGQNVTLSCEQNLNHDAMYWYRQDPGQGLRLIYYSQIVNDFQKGDIAEGYSVSREKKESFPLTVTSAQKNPTAFYLCASGGRGGTAFFGQGTRLTVV.

The table lists this clone with a count of one. The gene calls are TRBV5-1 and TRBJ2-1, with 13 bases aligning to TRBD2. Germline V gene data show CDR1 as SGHRS and CDR2 as YFSETQ. The CDR3 has 17 amino acids. The junction had 7 bases not matched to a gene; V was cut back by 2 bases and J by 5 bases. CDR3 residues: CASSFGLAGVSHNEQFF. The CDR3 DNA is TGCGCCAGCAGCTTCGGACTAGCGGGAGTGTCTCACAATGAGCAGTTCTTC.

The chain uses TRBV7-3 and TRBJ1-1; no clear D. V lost 2 bases to trimming and J lost 1 base, with 8 bases between them. CDR3 length equals 14 residues. The V gene's germline CDR1 is SGHTA and CDR2 FQGTGA. The CDR3 sequence is CASSLGYGNTEAFF. In DNA form, the CDR3 reads TGTGCCAGCAGCTTAGGGTACGGGAACACTGAAGCTTTCTTT.

In this sample, this clone turned up once. The chain joins TRBV6-6 to TRBJ2-1; TRBD1 matches 9 bases. V lost 3 bases, J lost 8 bases, and 8 bases stayed unmatched. This CDR3 region has 15 residues. Germline V gene sequence: CDR1 MNHNY, CDR2 SVGAGI (reference sequence). CDR3 nucleotides: TGTGCCAGCAGTTATCTGGGGACAGGGCGCCATGAGCAGTTCTTC. Its translation: CASSYLGTGRHEQFF.

This clone occurred once. The chain recombines TRBV7-8 with TRBJ1-4; 8 nucleotides match TRBD1. Germline V gene lookup returns CDR1 SGHVS and CDR2 FQNEAQ. J was trimmed by 5 bases and V by 3 bases; bases with no gene match: 2. The CDR3 sequence is 14 residues long. In DNA, the CDR3 is TGTGCCAGCAGCTTGGACAGGGTGAATGAAAAACTGTTTTTT. It translates to CASSLDRVNEKLFF.

The chain has TRBV5-1 and TRBJ1-4; TRBD1 agrees at 7 bases. This CDR3 has 14 residues. V trimming: 2 bases; J trimming: 7 bases; junction bases outside the gene matches: 5. Germline V CDR1 and CDR2: SGHRS, YFSETQ. This chain's CDR3 is CASSLDRVGEKLFF. CDR3 nucleotides: TGCGCCAGCAGCTTAGACAGGGTGGGTGAAAAACTGTTTTTT. Full variable domain (missing parts from reference TRBV5-1 and TRBJ1-4): KAGVTQTPRYLIKTRGQQVTLSCSPISGHRSVSWYQQTPGQGLQFLFEYFSETQRNKGNFPGRFSGRQFSNSRSEMNVSTLELGDSALYLCASSLDRVGEKLFFGSGTQLSVL.

The DNA of the CDR3 is TGTGCCAGCAGCGAGGGACAGGGTATTCAGCCCCAGCATTTT. Amino acid sequence: CASSEGQGIQPQHF. The chain employs TRBV6-5 and TRBJ1-5; the match to TRBD1 covers 9 bases. The V gene end was trimmed by 6 bases and the J gene end by 6 bases; junction bases not matched to a gene: 6. The CDR3 is made up of 14 amino acids. CDR1 and CDR2 from the germline V gene are MNHEY and SVGAGI.

The rearrangement uses TRBV7-8 and TRBJ2-1; maybe TRBD1 (6 bases). CDR1 is SGHVS, CDR2 FQNEAQ, per germline. This CDR3 comprises 14 residues. Trimming left V 5 bases short and J 8 bases short, with 16 bases between. CDR3 bases: TGTGCCAGCAGCCCCCGGACAGTAAGCGATGAGCAGTTCTTC. Its translation is CASSPRTVSDEQFF. The whole variable domain, remainder taken from reference TRBV7-8 and TRBJ2-1, is GAGVSQSPRYKVAKRGQDVALRCDPISGHVSLFWYQQALGQGPEFLTYFQNEAQLDKSGLPSDRFFAERPEGSVSTLKIQRTQQEDSAVYLCASSPRTVSDEQFFGPGTRLTVL.

The chain links TRBV3-1 (or the pseudogene TRBV3-2) to TRBJ2-5; D gene uncertain. CDR1 and CDR2 from the germline V gene are LGHDT and YNNKEL (reference sequence). Trimming pared 1 base from V and 1 base from J, leaving 13 bases between. The CDR3 has 16 residues. The CDR3 reads CASSQGLKATQETQYF. In nucleotides, the CDR3 is TGTGCCAGCAGCCAAGGGCTCAAAGCAACCCAAGAGACCCAGTACTTC.

This chain uses TRBV5-6 with TRBJ2-2; TRBD2 aligns across 9 bases. CDR3 length: 16 amino acids. CDR1 is SGHDT, CDR2 YYEEEE, per germline. The V gene end was trimmed by 0 bases and the J gene end by 8 bases; junction bases not matched to a gene: 8. Here the CDR3 DNA reads TGTGCCAGCAGCTTGGCTCCTAGCGGGACTTCTGGGGAGCTGTTTTTT. Its translation is CASSLAPSGTSGELFF.

J is TRBJ2-1 and V is TRBV11-3; a weak D match, TRBD2 (5 bases). Trimming shortened V by 1 base and J by 6 bases, and 13 bases separated the two germline ends. The germline V gene has CDR1 SGHNT and CDR2 YENEEA. This CDR3 contains 15 residues. The CDR3 coding sequence is TGTGCCAGCAGCTTAGGGTCGATGGAGGTCAATGAGCAGTTCTTC. This translates into CASSLGSMEVNEQFF. The full variable domain, completed using reference TRBV11-3 and TRBJ2-1, is EAGVVQSPRYKIIEKKQPVAFWCNPISGHNTLYWYLQNLGQGPELLIRYENEEAVDDSQLPKDRFSAERLKGVDSTLKIQPAELGDSAVYLCASSLGSMEVNEQFFGPGTRLTVL.

The chain links TRBV4-1 to TRBJ2-2, with 11 positions matching TRBD2. The germline gives CDR1 MGHRA, CDR2 YSYEKL. The junction had 7 bases not matched to a gene; V was cut back by 2 bases and J by 5 bases. The CDR3 loop spans 17 amino acids. The CDR3: CASSQNSGRALTGELFF. As DNA, the CDR3 is TGCGCCAGCAGCCAAAATAGCGGGAGGGCCTTAACCGGGGAGCTGTTTTTT.

The V gene is TRBV14, the J gene TRBJ1-6; D is unresolved. Germline V gene data show CDR1 as SGHDN and CDR2 as FVKESK. This CDR3 has 14 residues. Trimming shortened V by 4 bases and J by 6 bases, and 10 bases separated the two germline ends. The CDR3 DNA reads TGTGCCAGCAGCCGTGCGGCTTTTAATTCACCCCTCCACTTT. Its translation: CASSRAAFNSPLHF. Filled out from reference TRBV14 and TRBJ1-6, the complete variable domain reads EAGVTQFPSHSVIEKGQTVTLRCDPISGHDNLYWYRRVMGKEIKFLLHFVKESKQDESGMPNNRFLAERTGGTYSTLKVQPAELEDSGVYFCASSRAAFNSPLHFGNGTRLTVT.

In this sample, this clone turned up once. This rearrangement joins TRBV18 to TRBJ2-1, with 9 bases matching TRBD2. CDR1 KGHSH and CDR2 LQKENI come from the germline V gene. This CDR3 contains 17 residues. After removal of 2 bases from V and 1 base from J, the junction contained 6 bases not matched to a gene. The CDR3 region has the DNA TGTGCCAGCTCACCAGCGGGAGGGCCTTCATCCTACAATGAGCAGTTCTTC. It is translated as CASSPAGGPSSYNEQFF.

V and J are TRBV10-3 and TRBJ1-1; possibly TRBD1 for D (5 bases). There are 13 residues in the CDR3. The germline V and J ends were trimmed by 6 bases and 2 bases, with 10 bases remaining between them. The germline V gene encodes CDR1 ENHRY and CDR2 SYGVKD. The CDR3 DNA reads as TGTGCCATCAGCATACAGGAAAACACTGAAGCTTTCTTT. Translating gives CAISIQENTEAFF.

In its sample, this clone was seen once. The V gene is TRBV4-3, the J gene TRBJ1-4; 7 bases map to TRBD1. Germline CDR1 and CDR2: LGHNA and YSLEER. V lost 3 bases and J lost 5; bases outside the gene matches: 6. The CDR3 sequence is 15 residues long. The CDR3 region is CASSQEGTVNEKLFF. CDR3 bases: TGCGCCAGCAGCCAGGAAGGGACAGTGAATGAAAAACTGTTTTTT.

The CDR3 DNA reads as TGTGCCAGCAGTTACGACAGAACTAACTATGGCTACACCTTC. It specifies CASSYDRTNYGYTF. The chain employs TRBV6-5 and TRBJ1-2; D may be TRBD1 (5 bases). This CDR3 is 14 amino acids long. The germline V and J ends were trimmed by 2 bases and 0 bases, with 7 bases remaining between them. The germline gives CDR1 MNHEY, CDR2 SVGAGI.

This chain links TRBV7-8 with TRBJ1-3; D possibly corresponds to TRBD1 (5 bases). Germline loops: CDR1 SGHVS, CDR2 FQNEAQ. This CDR3 contains 15 residues. Between the trimmed V and J ends, which lost 5 bases and 1 base, there was a span of 12 bases. The chain's CDR3 is CASSADTSSGNTIYF. CDR3 nucleotide sequence: TGTGCCAGCAGCGCGGACACCTCATCTGGAAACACCATATATTTT.

The chain has TRBV27 and TRBJ2-3; D is perhaps TRBD1 (6 bases). Trimming removed 5 bases from V and 0 bases from J, with 15 bases in between. From germline, CDR1 is MNHEY and CDR2 SMNVEV (reference sequence). The CDR3 covers 16 residues. The CDR3 loop is CASSLIGGRSTDTQYF. In nucleotides, the CDR3 is TGTGCCAGCAGTCTGATAGGGGGACGGAGCACAGATACGCAGTATTTT.

The chain recombines TRBV7-9 with TRBJ2-1, with no clear D. Germline lookup yields CDR1 SEHNR and CDR2 FQNEAQ (reference sequence). V lost 8 bases to trimming and J lost 2 bases, with 7 bases between them. The CDR3 extends over 12 amino acids. CDR3 sequence reads: CASSSAYNEQFF. The CDR3 region has the DNA TGTGCCAGCTCCTCTGCCTACAATGAGCAGTTCTTC.

CDR3 region: CASSYPQVNYGYTF. The CDR3 bases are TGTGCCAGCAGTTACCCACAGGTGAACTATGGCTACACCTTC. The rearrangement uses TRBV6-2 or TRBV6-3 and TRBJ1-2; a possible D gene is TRBD1 (5 bases). This CDR3 region has 14 residues. V lost 2 bases and J 2 bases, leaving 9 bases between the germline ends. The germline CDR1 and CDR2 sequences are MNHEY and SVGEGT.